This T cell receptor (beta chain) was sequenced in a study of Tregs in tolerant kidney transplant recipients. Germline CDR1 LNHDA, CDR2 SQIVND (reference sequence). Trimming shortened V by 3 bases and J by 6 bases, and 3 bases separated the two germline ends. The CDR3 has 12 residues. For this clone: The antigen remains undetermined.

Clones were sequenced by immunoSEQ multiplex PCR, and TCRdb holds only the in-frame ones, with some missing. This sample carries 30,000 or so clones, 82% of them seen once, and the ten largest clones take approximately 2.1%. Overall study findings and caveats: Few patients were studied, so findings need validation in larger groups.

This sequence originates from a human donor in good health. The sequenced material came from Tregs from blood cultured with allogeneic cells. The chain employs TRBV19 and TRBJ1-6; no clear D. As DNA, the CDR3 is TGTGCCAGTAGTATCCTTAATTCACCCCTCCACTTT. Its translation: CASSILNSPLHF. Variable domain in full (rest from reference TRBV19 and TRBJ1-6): DGGITQSPKYLFRKEGQNVTLSCEQNLNHDAMYWYRQDPGQGLRLIYYSQIVNDFQKGDIAEGYSVSREKKESFPLTVTSAQKNPTAFYLCASSILNSPLHFGNGTRLTVT.